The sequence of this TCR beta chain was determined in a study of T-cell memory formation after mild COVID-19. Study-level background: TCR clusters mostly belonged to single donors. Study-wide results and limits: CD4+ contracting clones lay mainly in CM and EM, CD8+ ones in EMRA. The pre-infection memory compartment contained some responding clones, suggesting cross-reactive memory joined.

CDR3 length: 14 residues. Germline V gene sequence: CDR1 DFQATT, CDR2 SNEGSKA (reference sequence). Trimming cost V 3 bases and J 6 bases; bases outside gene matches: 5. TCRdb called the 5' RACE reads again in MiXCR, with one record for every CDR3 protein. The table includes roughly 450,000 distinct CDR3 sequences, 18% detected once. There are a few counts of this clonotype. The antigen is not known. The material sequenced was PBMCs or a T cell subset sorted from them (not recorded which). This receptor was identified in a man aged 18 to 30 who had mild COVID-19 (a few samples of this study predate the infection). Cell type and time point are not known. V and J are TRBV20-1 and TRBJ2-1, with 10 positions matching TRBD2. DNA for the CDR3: TGCAGTGCTAGTCTAGCGGGGGAGGTCAATGAGCAGTTCTTC. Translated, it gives CSASLAGEVNEQFF.